Listed below are T cell receptor beta chains from one sample, sequenced in a study of cytomegalovirus exposure and HLA in healthy donors. The assay was immunoSEQ multiplex PCR, and TCRdb's table has in-frame clones only and misses some. Seen here are 130,000 to 150,000 clones, less than 85% observed once, and the top ten hold 6.5% to 7%. The sequencing sample was made of PBMCs. The receptors come from a man aged 40-50 years in good health and CMV-seropositive. Both conserved end residues are trimmed from each CDR3. The D gene is left open where the match is weak.

j_gene: TRBJ2-3; d_gene: TRBD2; v_gene: TRBV5-4; CDR3aa: ASSPATSGPNTQY
j_gene: TRBJ2-1; d_gene: -; v_gene: TRBV5-4; CDR3aa: ASSSQAGTTYNEQF
j_gene: TRBJ2-6; d_gene: TRBD1; v_gene: TRBV15; CDR3aa: ATSRDRGSGANVLT
j_gene: TRBJ1-5; d_gene: -; v_gene: TRBV6-6; CDR3aa: ASSRTGNSNQPQH
j_gene: TRBJ1-5; d_gene: -; v_gene: TRBV6-1; CDR3aa: ASSEKGYQPQH
j_gene: TRBJ2-7; d_gene: -; v_gene: TRBV18; CDR3aa: ASSPLDGWEQY
j_gene: TRBJ2-7; d_gene: -; v_gene: TRBV10-3; CDR3aa: AISGASGFFDDEQY
j_gene: TRBJ1-6; d_gene: -; v_gene: TRBV5-6; CDR3aa: ASSSDRRSSYNSPLH
j_gene: TRBJ2-3; d_gene: TRBD1; v_gene: TRBV27; CDR3aa: ASRWTGSTDTQY
j_gene: TRBJ2-3; d_gene: -; v_gene: TRBV7-8; CDR3aa: ASSFSRKEDTQY
j_gene: TRBJ1-1; d_gene: TRBD1; v_gene: TRBV28; CDR3aa: AGGEVGGDTEAF
j_gene: TRBJ2-1; d_gene: -; v_gene: TRBV29-1; CDR3aa: SVEEFDRSGLSEQF
j_gene: TRBJ1-3; d_gene: -; v_gene: TRBV6-5; CDR3aa: ASSYSRLSGNTIY
j_gene: TRBJ1-4; d_gene: -; v_gene: TRBV19; CDR3aa: ASSITPNEKLF
j_gene: TRBJ1-5; d_gene: -; v_gene: TRBV7-2; CDR3aa: ASSRDTLNQPQH
j_gene: TRBJ2-1; d_gene: TRBD2; v_gene: TRBV23-1; CDR3aa: ASSQSCLADDNEQF
j_gene: TRBJ1-1; d_gene: -; v_gene: TRBV30; CDR3aa: ACSRGTEAF